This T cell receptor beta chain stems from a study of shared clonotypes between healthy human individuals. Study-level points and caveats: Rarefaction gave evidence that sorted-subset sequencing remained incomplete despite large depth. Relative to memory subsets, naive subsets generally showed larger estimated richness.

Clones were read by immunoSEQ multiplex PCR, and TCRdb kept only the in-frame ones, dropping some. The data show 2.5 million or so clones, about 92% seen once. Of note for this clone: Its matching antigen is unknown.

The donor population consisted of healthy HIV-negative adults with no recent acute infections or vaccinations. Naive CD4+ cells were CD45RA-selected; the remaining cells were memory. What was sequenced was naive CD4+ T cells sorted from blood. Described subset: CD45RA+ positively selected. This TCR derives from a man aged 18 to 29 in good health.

The CDR3 DNA sequence: TGCGCCAGCAGCTCCCGCGGGGGGGCTGCAACTAATGAAAAACTGTTTTTT. Amino acids: CASSSRGGAATNEKLFF. The chain is built from TRBV5-1 and TRBJ1-4; D is perhaps TRBD1 (6 bases). The CDR3 length is 17 residues. Germline loops: CDR1 SGHRS, CDR2 YFSETQ. V gave up 3 bases and J gave up 0 bases, with 15 bases separating them.